A single sample is the source of the 21 T cell receptor beta chains below, sequenced in a study of T cell repertoires in cytomegalovirus infection. No antigen has been identified for these receptors. Using its own MiXCR run on the reads, TCRdb lists one record per CDR3 protein. The table has about 310,000 distinct CDR3 sequences, roughly 25% seen once; the top ten hold 13%. The source was cultured PBMCs, collected from culture after CMV antigen stimulation. The receptors derive from a human donor in good health (CMV status not recorded). Some clones in this sample may be carry-over from other donors' samples.

This clonotype was observed many times. CDR3 nucleotide sequence: TGTGCCAGCAGTTTACGGGCGGCGAGCTCTGGAAACACCATATATTTT. This sequence encodes CASSLRAASSGNTIYF. The chain carries TRBV12-3 or TRBV12-4 and TRBJ1-3; D is ambiguous. The CDR3 consists of 16 residues. Trimming shortened V by 2 bases and J by 0 bases, and 11 bases separated the two germline ends.

Ten or more counts support this clonotype. This chain connects TRBV3-1 to TRBJ1-5; D not certain. CDR3 size: 13 residues. Looked up from germline, CDR1 is LGHDT and CDR2 is YNNKEL (reference sequence). The V end lost 1 base, the J end lost 7 bases, and 8 bases lay between the germline ends. The CDR3 here is CASSQGGMQPQHF. The DNA for the CDR3 is TGTGCCAGCAGCCAAGGAGGTATGCAGCCCCAGCATTTT.

This clonotype was counted only a few times. This chain connects TRBV11-1 to TRBJ2-1; no definite D call. CDR3 length equals 15 residues. Trimming shortened V by 5 bases and J by 4 bases, and 15 bases separated the two germline ends. The germline CDR1 and CDR2 sequences are SGHAT and FQDESV (reference sequence). This CDR3 reads CASSLTQSEYNEQFF. In DNA form, the CDR3 reads TGTGCCAGCAGCCTGACCCAGAGTGAGTACAATGAGCAGTTCTTC.

In nucleotides, the CDR3 is TGTGCCAGCAGTGGGAGCAGCCCAACTAACTATGGCTACACCTTC. It yields the protein CASSGSSPTNYGYTF. V and J are TRBV2 and TRBJ1-2; no reliable D call. Germline values: CDR1 SNHLY, CDR2 FYNNEI. This CDR3 comprises 15 residues. Trimming shortened V by 4 bases and J by 0 bases, and 12 bases separated the two germline ends.

This clonotype showed up just a few times. V gene TRBV12-3 or TRBV12-4 combines with J gene TRBJ2-7; perhaps TRBD2 as D (5 bases). Trimming cost V 6 bases and J 4 bases, with 7 bases left between them. The CDR3 runs to 11 residues. The CDR3 protein is CASSPGYEQYF. The CDR3 DNA reads as TGTGCCAGCAGCCCGGGATACGAGCAGTACTTC.

The CDR3 bases are TGCAGTGCTAGAGATTTTAATGCTAGCGCCTCAGATCCGTACTTC. It encodes CSARDFNASASDPYF. This chain uses TRBV20-1 with TRBJ2-7; TRBD2 is a possible D gene (6 bases). The CDR3 covers 15 residues. Germline-derived CDR1 and CDR2 are DFQATT and SNEGSKA (reference sequence). With 0 bases removed from V and 12 bases from J, the gap between germline ends came to 24 bases.

The chain has TRBV20-1 and TRBJ1-5; unclear D gene. Trimming stripped 0 bases from V and 1 base from J, with 13 bases between. The CDR3 is made up of 16 amino acids. The germline V gene has CDR1 DFQATT and CDR2 SNEGSKA (reference sequence). The CDR3 bases are TGCAGTGCTAGAGATTTTAGGCAGGTGAGCAATCAGCCCCAGCATTTT. It translates to CSARDFRQVSNQPQHF.

Ten or more counts support this clonotype. This chain connects TRBV28 to TRBJ2-2, with unresolved D. This CDR3 is 14 amino acids long. Trimming removed 6 bases at V and 0 bases at J, with 8 bases between. Germline lookup yields CDR1 MDHEN and CDR2 SYDVKM. The CDR3 protein is CASRSTANTGELFF. The CDR3 nucleotides read TGTGCCAGCAGATCGACCGCGAACACCGGGGAGCTGTTTTTT.

V and J are TRBV7-6 and TRBJ1-1; 10 bases agree with TRBD1. The junction had 4 bases not matched to a gene; V was cut back by 5 bases and J by 1 base. CDR1 is SGHVS and CDR2 is FNYEAQ in the germline V gene. CDR3 size: 15 residues. The CDR3 region has the DNA TGTGCCAGCAGCGCCCGGGACAGGGGGAACACTGAAGCTTTCTTT. It codes for CASSARDRGNTEAFF.

This clonotype has more than one count but fewer than ten. This sequence joins TRBV11-2 and TRBJ1-2, with a weak D call TRBD1 (6 bases). This CDR3 spans 14 amino acids. From germline, CDR1 is SGHAT and CDR2 FQNNGV. The V gene lost 1 base and the J gene lost 6 bases, with 12 bases spanning the gap. The CDR3 sequence: CASSLVPGGHGYTF. CDR3 DNA sequence: TGTGCCAGCAGCTTAGTCCCCGGGGGCCATGGCTACACCTTC.

V is TRBV7-6 and J is TRBJ2-1, with D tentatively TRBD1 (5 bases). CDR3 length: 16 amino acids. Germline assignment: CDR1 SGHVS and CDR2 FNYEAQ. V lost 1 base and J 4 bases, leaving 14 bases between the germline ends. Written as DNA, the CDR3 is TGTGCCAGCAGCTTAGGGGGCGTACCAGAGTACAATGAGCAGTTCTTC. Protein product: CASSLGGVPEYNEQFF.

V and J are TRBV28 and TRBJ1-3; D might be TRBD1 (5 bases). There are 15 residues in the CDR3. V was pared by 5 bases and J by 2 bases, with 13 bases between. The V gene's germline CDR1 is MDHEN and CDR2 SYDVKM. Here the CDR3 DNA reads TGTGCCAGCAGTCCTACCGGGACCGCTGGAAACACCATATATTTT. It yields the protein CASSPTGTAGNTIYF.

The chain couples TRBV6-2 or TRBV6-3 to TRBJ1-1; 10 bases match TRBD1. The CDR3 has 15 residues. The ends lost 6 bases at V and 1 base at J; junction bases unmatched: 5. Germline assignment: CDR1 MNHEY and CDR2 SVGEGT. CDR3 in amino acids: CASRGQGFGNTEAFF. The DNA of the CDR3 is TGTGCCAGCAGGGGACAGGGGTTCGGGAACACTGAAGCTTTCTTT.

The chain employs TRBV4-1 and TRBJ2-5; D possibly corresponds to TRBD1 (6 bases). In germline, CDR1 is MGHRA, CDR2 YSYEKL. Trimming took 4 bases from V and 6 from J, leaving 12 bases between them. This CDR3 spans 13 amino acids. The CDR3 DNA follows: TGCGCCAGCAGCCTTCCGAGGGGGAAGACCCAGTACTTC. Translation gives CASSLPRGKTQYF.

To note about this clonotype: A much larger clone is a single base away; this may be a read error. V gene TRBV7-2 combines with J gene TRBJ1-4; the match to TRBD1 covers 8 bases. This CDR3 is 16 amino acids long. The germline CDR1 and CDR2 sequences are SGHTA and FQGNSA. The trim removed 4 bases at V and 5 bases at J, leaving 9 bases unmatched. CDR3 amino acids: CTSSSSWTGRNEKLFF. DNA of the CDR3: TGTACCAGCAGCTCTTCGTGGACAGGGAGAAATGAAAAACTGTTTTTT.

This clonotype has ten or more counts. The V call is TRBV6-2 or TRBV6-3, the J call TRBJ2-5; 8 positions match TRBD1. V shed 5 bases, J shed 5 bases, and the junction held 13 bases outside the gene matches. This CDR3 contains 16 residues. Germline V gene sequence: CDR1 MNHEY, CDR2 SVGEGT. The CDR3 spells CASSSQRQGWKETQYF. The CDR3, as DNA: TGTGCCAGCAGTAGTCAAAGACAGGGGTGGAAGGAGACCCAGTACTTC.

The chain links TRBV5-4 to TRBJ1-2; maybe TRBD1 (5 bases). This CDR3 contains 16 residues. The ends were cut back, 1 base at V and 4 bases at J, with 17 bases in the middle. The germline V gene encodes CDR1 SGHNT and CDR2 YYREEE (reference sequence). CDR3 region: CASSLSQEILIYGYTF. In DNA form, the CDR3 reads TGTGCCAGCAGCTTGTCACAGGAGATTCTCATCTATGGCTACACCTTC.

This chain joins TRBV7-8 and TRBJ2-1; TRBD2 aligns across 8 bases. After removal of 3 bases from V and 6 bases from J, the junction contained 7 bases not matched to a gene. Per germline, CDR1 SGHVS and CDR2 FQNEAQ. The CDR3 has 15 residues. CDR3 loop: CASSFGSGVPNEQFF. CDR3 coding DNA: TGTGCCAGCAGCTTTGGTAGCGGGGTCCCCAATGAGCAGTTCTTC. The full variable domain, completed using reference TRBV7-8 and TRBJ2-1, is GAGVSQSPRYKVAKRGQDVALRCDPISGHVSLFWYQQALGQGPEFLTYFQNEAQLDKSGLPSDRFFAERPEGSVSTLKIQRTQQEDSAVYLCASSFGSGVPNEQFFGPGTRLTVL.

The chain uses TRBV19 and TRBJ2-6; TRBD1 or TRBD2 may be the D gene (5 bases each). CDR3 size: 19 residues. The V gene lost 5 bases and the J gene lost 0 bases, with 20 bases spanning the gap. CDR1 LNHDA and CDR2 SQIVND come from the germline V gene (reference sequence). In nucleotides, the CDR3 is TGTGCCAGTAGTTTAAGTAGGGACCCTCTTTCCTCTGGGGCCAACGTCCTGACTTTC. Protein product: CASSLSRDPLSSGANVLTF.

This clonotype was seen a few times. V gene TRBV23-1 combines with J gene TRBJ2-7, with D unresolved. TRBV23-1 is marked as an open reading frame, function uncertain. The CDR3 spans 13 residues. V lost 2 bases to trimming and J lost 9 bases, with 14 bases between them. CDR3 residues: CASSQAEIRAQYV. The CDR3 DNA reads as TGCGCCAGCAGTCAAGCAGAGATACGAGCGCAGTACGTC.

This sequence joins TRBV28 and TRBJ1-2; D ambiguous. Trimming pared 5 bases from V and 8 bases from J, leaving 21 bases between. Germline V CDR1 and CDR2: MDHEN, SYDVKM. The CDR3 contains 15 residues. CDR3 nucleotides: TGTGCCAGCAGTCCCCGCACCGGATCGGCTATCGGCTACACCTTC. Translating gives CASSPRTGSAIGYTF.